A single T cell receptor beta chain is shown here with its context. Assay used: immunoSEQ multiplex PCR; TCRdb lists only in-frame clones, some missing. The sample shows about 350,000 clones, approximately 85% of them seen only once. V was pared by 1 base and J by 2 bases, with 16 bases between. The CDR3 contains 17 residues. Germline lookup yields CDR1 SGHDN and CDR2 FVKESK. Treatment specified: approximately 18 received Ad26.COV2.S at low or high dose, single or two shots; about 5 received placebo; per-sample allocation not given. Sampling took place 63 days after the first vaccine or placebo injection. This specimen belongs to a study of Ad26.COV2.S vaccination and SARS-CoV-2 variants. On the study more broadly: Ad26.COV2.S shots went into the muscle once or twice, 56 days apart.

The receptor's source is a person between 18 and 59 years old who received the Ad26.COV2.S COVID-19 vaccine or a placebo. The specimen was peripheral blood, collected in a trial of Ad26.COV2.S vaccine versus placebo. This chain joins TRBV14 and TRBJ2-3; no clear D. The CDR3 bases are TGTGCCAGCAGCCAAGGTAGTAGGGCCCTGTTCACAGATACGCAGTATTTT. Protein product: CASSQGSRALFTDTQYF.